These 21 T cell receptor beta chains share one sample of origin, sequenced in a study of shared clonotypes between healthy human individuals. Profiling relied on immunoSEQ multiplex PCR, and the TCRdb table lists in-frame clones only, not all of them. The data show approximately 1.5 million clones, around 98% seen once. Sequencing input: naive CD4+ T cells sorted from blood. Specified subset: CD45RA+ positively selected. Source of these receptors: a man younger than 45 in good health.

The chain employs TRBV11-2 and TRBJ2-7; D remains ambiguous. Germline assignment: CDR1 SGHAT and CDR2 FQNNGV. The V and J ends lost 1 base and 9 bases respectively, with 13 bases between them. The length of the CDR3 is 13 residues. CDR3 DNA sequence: TGTGCCAGCAGCTTAGGAGATTTGAGGTTGCAGTACTTC. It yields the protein CASSLGDLRLQYF.

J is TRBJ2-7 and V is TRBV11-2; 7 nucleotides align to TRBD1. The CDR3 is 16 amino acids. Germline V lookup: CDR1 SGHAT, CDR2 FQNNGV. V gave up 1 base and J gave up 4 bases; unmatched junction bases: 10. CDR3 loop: CASSLVGGQVWYEQYF. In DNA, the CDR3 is TGTGCCAGCAGCTTAGTAGGAGGACAGGTCTGGTACGAGCAGTACTTC.

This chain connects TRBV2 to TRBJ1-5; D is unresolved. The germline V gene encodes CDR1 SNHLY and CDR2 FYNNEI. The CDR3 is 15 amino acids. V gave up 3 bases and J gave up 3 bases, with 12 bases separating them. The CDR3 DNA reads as TGTGCCAGCAGTGAGTCGCGGCCGTACAATCAGCCCCAGCATTTT. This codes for CASSESRPYNQPQHF. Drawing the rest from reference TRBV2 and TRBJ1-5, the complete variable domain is EPEVTQTPSHQVTQMGQEVILRCVPISNHLYFYWYRQILGQKVEFLVSFYNNEISEKSEIFDDQFSVERPDGSNFTLKIRSTKLEDSAMYFCASSESRPYNQPQHFGDGTRLSIL.

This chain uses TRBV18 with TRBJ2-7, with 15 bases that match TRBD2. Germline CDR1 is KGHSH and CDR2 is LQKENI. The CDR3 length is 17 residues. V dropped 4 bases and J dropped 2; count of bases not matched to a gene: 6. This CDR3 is CASSRGLAGGSPYEQYF. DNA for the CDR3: TGTGCCAGCTCACGAGGACTAGCGGGAGGGTCCCCCTACGAGCAGTACTTC.

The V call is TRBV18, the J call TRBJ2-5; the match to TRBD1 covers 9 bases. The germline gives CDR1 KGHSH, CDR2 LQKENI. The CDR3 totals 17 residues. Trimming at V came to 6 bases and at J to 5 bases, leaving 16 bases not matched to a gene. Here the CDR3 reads CASSSGTGWSERETQYF. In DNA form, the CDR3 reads TGTGCCAGCTCGTCCGGGACAGGGTGGTCCGAGAGGGAGACCCAGTACTTC.

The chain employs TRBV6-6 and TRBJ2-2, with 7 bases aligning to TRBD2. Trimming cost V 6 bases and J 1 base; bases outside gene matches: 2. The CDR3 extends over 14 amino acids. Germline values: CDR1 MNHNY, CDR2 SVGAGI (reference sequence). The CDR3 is CASSTSVNTGELFF. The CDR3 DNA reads TGTGCCAGCAGCACTAGCGTGAACACCGGGGAGCTGTTTTTT.

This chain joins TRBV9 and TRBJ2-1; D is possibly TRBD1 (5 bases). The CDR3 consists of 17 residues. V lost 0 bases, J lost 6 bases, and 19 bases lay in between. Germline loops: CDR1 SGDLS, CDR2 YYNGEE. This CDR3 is CASSVAVAWGGFNEQFF. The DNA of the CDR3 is TGTGCCAGCAGCGTAGCTGTAGCCTGGGGCGGCTTCAATGAGCAGTTCTTC.

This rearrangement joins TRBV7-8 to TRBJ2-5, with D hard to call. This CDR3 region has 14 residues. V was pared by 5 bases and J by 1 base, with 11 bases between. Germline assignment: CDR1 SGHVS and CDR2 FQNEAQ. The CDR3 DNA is TGTGCCAGCAGCGTCGACAACACCCAAGAGACCCAGTACTTC. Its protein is CASSVDNTQETQYF.

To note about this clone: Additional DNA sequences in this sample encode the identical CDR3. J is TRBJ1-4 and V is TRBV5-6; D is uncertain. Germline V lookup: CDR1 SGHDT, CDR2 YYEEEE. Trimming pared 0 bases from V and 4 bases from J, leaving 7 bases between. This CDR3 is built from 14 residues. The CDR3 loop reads CASSLGGRNEKLFF. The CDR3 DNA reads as TGTGCCAGCAGCTTGGGAGGGCGTAATGAAAAACTGTTTTTT.

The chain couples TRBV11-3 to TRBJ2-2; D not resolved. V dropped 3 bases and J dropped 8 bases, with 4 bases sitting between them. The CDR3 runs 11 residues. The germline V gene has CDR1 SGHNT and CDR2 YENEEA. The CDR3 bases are TGTGCCAGCAGCTTTGAAGGGGAGCTGTTTTTT. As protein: CASSFEGELFF.

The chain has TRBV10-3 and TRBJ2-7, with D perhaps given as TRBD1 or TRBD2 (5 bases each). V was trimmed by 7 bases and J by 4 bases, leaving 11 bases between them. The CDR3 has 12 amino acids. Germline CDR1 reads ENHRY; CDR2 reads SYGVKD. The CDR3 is CAITGTPYEQYF. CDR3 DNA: TGTGCCATCACCGGGACCCCTTACGAGCAGTACTTC.

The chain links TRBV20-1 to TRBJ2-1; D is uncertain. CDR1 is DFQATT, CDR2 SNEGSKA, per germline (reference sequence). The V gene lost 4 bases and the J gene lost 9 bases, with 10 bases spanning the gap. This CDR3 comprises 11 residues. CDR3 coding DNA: TGCAGTGCTATCACTACTGGTGAGCAGTTCTTC. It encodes CSAITTGEQFF.

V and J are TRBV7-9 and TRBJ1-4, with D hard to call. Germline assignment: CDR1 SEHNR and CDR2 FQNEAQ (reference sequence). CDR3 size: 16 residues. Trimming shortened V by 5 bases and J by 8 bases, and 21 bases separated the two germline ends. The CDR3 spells CASSAYPREREEKLFF. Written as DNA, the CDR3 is TGTGCCAGCAGCGCATATCCGAGGGAGCGTGAGGAAAAACTGTTTTTT.

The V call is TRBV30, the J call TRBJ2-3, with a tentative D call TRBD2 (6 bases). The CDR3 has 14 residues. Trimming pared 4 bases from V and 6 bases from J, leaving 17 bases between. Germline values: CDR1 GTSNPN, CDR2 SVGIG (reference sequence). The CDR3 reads CAWKASANQDTQYF. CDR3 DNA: TGTGCCTGGAAAGCTAGCGCAAATCAGGATACGCAGTATTTT.

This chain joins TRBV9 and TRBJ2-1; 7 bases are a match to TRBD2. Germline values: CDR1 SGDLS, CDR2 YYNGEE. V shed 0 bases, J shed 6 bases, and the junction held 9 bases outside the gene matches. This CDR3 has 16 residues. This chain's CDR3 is CASSVDPGGVGNEQFF. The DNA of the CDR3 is TGTGCCAGCAGCGTAGACCCGGGAGGAGTAGGCAATGAGCAGTTCTTC.

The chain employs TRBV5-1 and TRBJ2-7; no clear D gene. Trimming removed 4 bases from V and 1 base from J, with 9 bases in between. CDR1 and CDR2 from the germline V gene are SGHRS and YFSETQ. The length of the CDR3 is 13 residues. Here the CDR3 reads CASSVHRSYEQYF. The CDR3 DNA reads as TGCGCCAGCAGCGTTCACAGATCCTACGAGCAGTACTTC.

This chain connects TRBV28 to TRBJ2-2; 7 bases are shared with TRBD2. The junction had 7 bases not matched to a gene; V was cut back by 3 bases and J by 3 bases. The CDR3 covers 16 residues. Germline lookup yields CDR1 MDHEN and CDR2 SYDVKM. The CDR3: CASSLSGDRDTGELFF. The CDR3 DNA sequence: TGTGCCAGCAGTTTGAGCGGGGATAGGGACACCGGGGAGCTGTTTTTT.

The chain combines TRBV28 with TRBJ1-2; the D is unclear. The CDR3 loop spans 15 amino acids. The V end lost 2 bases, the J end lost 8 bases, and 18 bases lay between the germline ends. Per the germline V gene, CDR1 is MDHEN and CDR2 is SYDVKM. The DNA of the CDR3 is TGTGCCAGCAGTTTAGGCAGTGCAAGGGTTGGCGGCTACACCTTC. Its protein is CASSLGSARVGGYTF.

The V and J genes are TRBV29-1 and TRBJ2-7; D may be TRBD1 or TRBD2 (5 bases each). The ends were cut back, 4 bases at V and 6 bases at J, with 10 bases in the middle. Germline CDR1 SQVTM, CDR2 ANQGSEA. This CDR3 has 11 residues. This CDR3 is CSVGEGIEQYF. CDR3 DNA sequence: TGCAGCGTTGGTGAGGGGATCGAGCAGTACTTC.

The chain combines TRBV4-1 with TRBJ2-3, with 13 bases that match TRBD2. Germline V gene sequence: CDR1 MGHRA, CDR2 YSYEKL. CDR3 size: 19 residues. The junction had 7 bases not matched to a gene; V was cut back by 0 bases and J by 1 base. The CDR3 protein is CASSQDGTSGKWRTDTQYF. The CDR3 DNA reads TGCGCCAGCAGCCAAGACGGGACTAGCGGGAAGTGGCGCACAGATACGCAGTATTTT.

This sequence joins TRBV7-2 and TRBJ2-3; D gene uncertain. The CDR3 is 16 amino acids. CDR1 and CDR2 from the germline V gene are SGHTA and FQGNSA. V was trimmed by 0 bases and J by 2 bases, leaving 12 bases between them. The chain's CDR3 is CASSLALMRYTDTQYF. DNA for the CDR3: TGTGCCAGCAGCTTAGCCCTAATGCGGTACACAGATACGCAGTATTTT.